This T cell receptor beta chain emerged from a study of T cell changes during pregnancy in multiple sclerosis. This CDR3 region has 14 residues. Germline trimming cut 7 bases from V and 6 bases from J; bases unmatched to any gene: 8. The germline V gene has CDR1 SGHRS and CDR2 YFSETQ. Data came from immunoSEQ multiplex PCR; TCRdb stores just in-frame clones and leaves some out. The table records 56,000 or so clones, over 80% of them present only once. The clonotype comes from a female donor with multiple sclerosis, enrolled in a pregnancy study. The V gene is TRBV5-1, the J gene TRBJ2-1; TRBD2 aligns across 9 bases. The sequences come from CD4+ T cells from peripheral blood mononuclear cells, collected in the third trimester of pregnancy. CDR3 amino acids: CASYKREAFNEQFF. Here the CDR3 DNA reads TGCGCCAGCTATAAGCGGGAGGCATTCAATGAGCAGTTCTTC.